The sequence of this T cell receptor beta chain was determined in a study of shared clonotypes between healthy human individuals. Germline assignment: CDR1 SNHLY and CDR2 FYNNEI. There are 16 residues in the CDR3. Trimming left V 6 bases short and J 5 bases short, with 19 bases between. 200 to 250 ng DNA, tens of thousands of T cell genomes, went into each sorted-subset replicate PCR. Some clones are missing from TCRdb's copy, which holds only in-frame ones; the method was immunoSEQ multiplex PCR. The sample holds around 330,000 clones, under 80% seen once. This clone was recorded at least ten times. This receptor was taken from a man aged 25 to 40 in good health. V is TRBV2 and J is TRBJ2-2, with D tentatively TRBD1 or TRBD2 (6 bases each). The sequencing input was memory CD4+ T cells sorted from blood. As to subset: CD45RA-negative fraction. The CDR3 sequence: CASRGSGARQTGELFF. CDR3 sequence (DNA): TGTGCCAGCAGAGGCTCGGGGGCACGACAGACCGGGGAGCTGTTTTTT.